Listed below are T cell receptor beta chains from one sample, sequenced in a study of T cells in Graves' hyperthyroidism and ophthalmopathy. TCRdb reprocessed the multiplex PCR reads with MiXCR, giving one entry per CDR3 protein. The sample yields under 400,000 distinct CDR3 sequences, 15% to 20% seen once. The sample was blood. These receptor sequences come from a man aged 30-40 years with Graves' hyperthyroidism. The CDR3 runs from the conserved cysteine through the conserved F or W. Each record gives: CDR3 length, V gene, clone size, J gene, D gene, CDR3 DNA, CDR3 protein. A D gene is named only where the DNA matches it firmly. The size field is filled for only some rows; it gives once, few, many or a size class.

len: 13; v_gene: TRBV6-1; abundance: few; j_gene: TRBJ2-1; d_gene: -; CDR3nt: TGTGCCAGCAGTCTAACAGGGTTCAATGAGCAGTTCTTC; CDR3aa: CASSLTGFNEQFF
len: 17; v_gene: TRBV24-1; abundance: many; j_gene: TRBJ2-1; d_gene: -; CDR3nt: TGTGCCACCAGTGATCAACAGGGACCTCTCTCCTACAATGAGCAGTTCTTC; CDR3aa: CATSDQQGPLSYNEQFF
len: 14; v_gene: TRBV5-1; abundance: many; j_gene: TRBJ2-3; d_gene: -; CDR3nt: TGCGCCAGTCAGTCCGAGGGAAACACAGATACGCAGTATTTT; CDR3aa: CASQSEGNTDTQYF
len: 14; v_gene: TRBV19; abundance: -; j_gene: TRBJ2-7; d_gene: -; CDR3nt: TGTGCCAGTAGTATTCGGTGGACAGCCTACGAGCAGTACTTC; CDR3aa: CASSIRWTAYEQYF
len: 14; v_gene: TRBV20-1; abundance: few; j_gene: TRBJ1-1; d_gene: TRBD1; CDR3nt: TGCAGTGCTAGTCGACAGGGGGCTATATGGGAAGCTTTCTTT; CDR3aa: CSASRQGAIWEAFF
len: 16; v_gene: TRBV27; abundance: few; j_gene: TRBJ1-2; d_gene: TRBD1; CDR3nt: TGTGCCAGCAGTCTAAACGGACAGGGGCTCTCCTATGGCTACACCTTC; CDR3aa: CASSLNGQGLSYGYTF
len: 13; v_gene: TRBV2; abundance: -; j_gene: TRBJ2-7; d_gene: TRBD2; CDR3nt: TGTGCCAGCAGTCCCGGGGGAGGGGACGAGCAGTACTTC; CDR3aa: CASSPGGGDEQYF
len: 16; v_gene: TRBV7-9; abundance: many; j_gene: TRBJ2-2; d_gene: -; CDR3nt: TGTGCCAGCAGTACGGCCGGGACACCGAACACCGGGGAGCTGTTTTTT; CDR3aa: CASSTAGTPNTGELFF
len: 12; v_gene: TRBV5-8; abundance: many; j_gene: TRBJ2-3; d_gene: -; CDR3nt: TGTGCCAGCAGCTTGGGAAGGGATACGCAGTATTTT; CDR3aa: CASSLGRDTQYF
len: 15; v_gene: TRBV30; abundance: many; j_gene: TRBJ1-4; d_gene: -; CDR3nt: TGTGCCTGGACGTTTGGGGGGGCAACTAATGAAAAACTGTTTTTT; CDR3aa: CAWTFGGATNEKLFF
len: 16; v_gene: TRBV28; abundance: many; j_gene: TRBJ1-5; d_gene: -; CDR3nt: TGTGCCAGCAGCTCCGACAGTGACTATAGCAATCAGCCCCAGCATTTT; CDR3aa: CASSSDSDYSNQPQHF
len: 18; v_gene: TRBV25-1; abundance: -; j_gene: TRBJ2-3; d_gene: TRBD2; CDR3nt: TGTGCCAGCAGTGAAACTTTAGCGGGAGGGACAAGCACAGATACGCAGTATTTT; CDR3aa: CASSETLAGGTSTDTQYF
len: 14; v_gene: TRBV2; abundance: many; j_gene: TRBJ1-5; d_gene: TRBD1; CDR3nt: TGTGCCAGCAGCTCGCTGGGACAGGGTATGCCCCAGCATTTT; CDR3aa: CASSSLGQGMPQHF
len: 16; v_gene: TRBV10-3; abundance: many; j_gene: TRBJ2-1; d_gene: TRBD2; CDR3nt: TGTGCCATCAGTTCGCCTCTAGCGGAACTTCACAATGAGCAGTTCTTC; CDR3aa: CAISSPLAELHNEQFF
len: 12; v_gene: TRBV5-6; abundance: -; j_gene: TRBJ1-1; d_gene: -; CDR3nt: TGTGCCAGCAGCTCAGACTCCCTCGAAGCTTTCTTT; CDR3aa: CASSSDSLEAFF
len: 11; v_gene: TRBV20-1; abundance: many; j_gene: TRBJ2-2; d_gene: -; CDR3nt: TGCAGTGCTAGAGGGACCGGGGAGCTGTTTTTT; CDR3aa: CSARGTGELFF
len: 14; v_gene: TRBV20-1; abundance: few; j_gene: TRBJ1-1; d_gene: TRBD1; CDR3nt: TGCAGTGCTAGAGCGGGACAGGGAATAGCTGAAGCTTTCTTT; CDR3aa: CSARAGQGIAEAFF
len: 15; v_gene: TRBV7-2; abundance: many; j_gene: TRBJ1-1; d_gene: -; CDR3nt: TGTGCCAGCAGCCCGGACTTTATATCAAACACTGAAGCTTTCTTT; CDR3aa: CASSPDFISNTEAFF
len: 14; v_gene: TRBV10-3; abundance: few; j_gene: TRBJ1-2; d_gene: -; CDR3nt: TGTGCCATCAGTGACTCGAGACTCCACTATGGCTACACCTTC; CDR3aa: CAISDSRLHYGYTF
len: 14; v_gene: TRBV20-1; abundance: many; j_gene: TRBJ2-1; d_gene: -; CDR3nt: TGCAGTGCTCGGACGGGACCCACCTACAATGAGCAGTTCTTC; CDR3aa: CSARTGPTYNEQFF